The 28 T cell receptor beta chains below all came from one sample that was sequenced in a study of T cells in Graves' hyperthyroidism and ophthalmopathy. The CDR3 regions of TCR beta were amplified from RNA transcripts. A set of HTBI primers served as the primers for a first-round RT-PCR of the TCR CDR3. One entry per CDR3 protein results from TCRdb running MiXCR on the multiplex PCR reads. The table shows about 740,000 distinct CDR3 sequences, with 12% to 15% occurring only once. The specimen sequenced was blood. These receptors all stem from a woman aged 18-29 years with Graves' hyperthyroidism.

The chain combines TRBV24-1 with TRBJ2-1; tentatively, D is TRBD1 or TRBD2 (5 bases each). V was clipped by 3 bases and J by 5 bases, with 19 bases between them. Germline V lookup: CDR1 KGHDR, CDR2 SFDVKD. CDR3 length: 17 amino acids. In DNA form, the CDR3 reads TGTGCCACCAGTGATCCCGCTGGGACCAGTCGACACAATGAGCAGTTCTTC. Protein sequence: CATSDPAGTSRHNEQFF.

This clonotype was seen only a few times. The rearrangement links TRBV3-1 to TRBJ2-3, with D maybe TRBD1 (6 bases). Germline CDR1 is LGHDT and CDR2 is YNNKEL (reference sequence). With 10 bases removed from V and 5 bases from J, the gap between germline ends came to 16 bases. The CDR3 is 13 amino acids. CDR3 in amino acids: CAIRDTLGDTQYF. The DNA of the CDR3 is TGTGCCATCCGGGACACCCTGGGAGATACGCAGTATTTT.

This clonotype occurred a few times. This chain uses TRBV6-5 with TRBJ1-1; D call uncertain. V was cut by 0 bases and J by 0 bases, with 11 bases left in between. The CDR3 extends over 16 amino acids. From germline, CDR1 is MNHEY and CDR2 SVGAGI. DNA of the CDR3: TGTGCCAGCAGTTACTCGTTCACAGAGGTGAACACTGAAGCTTTCTTT. As protein: CASSYSFTEVNTEAFF.

CDR3: CASTPGVSEQYF. The DNA for the CDR3 is TGCGCCAGCACCCCGGGAGTGAGCGAGCAGTACTTC. The V call is TRBV10-2, the J call TRBJ2-7, with D tentatively TRBD2 (6 bases). Germline CDR1 WSHSY, CDR2 SAAADI. This CDR3 has 12 residues. V gave up 7 bases and J gave up 6 bases, with 13 bases separating them.

This clonotype was counted at least ten times. The chain employs TRBV12-3 or TRBV12-4 and TRBJ1-1, with 7 bases matching TRBD1. J lost 3 bases, V lost 5 bases, and 9 bases had no gene match. The CDR3 is 15 amino acids. This CDR3 reads CASSVQGQWDTEAFF. The CDR3 DNA reads TGTGCCAGCAGTGTACAGGGGCAGTGGGACACTGAAGCTTTCTTT.

Many counts were recorded for this clonotype. The rearrangement links TRBV7-2 to TRBJ2-7; D may be TRBD2 (5 bases). The V end lost 2 bases, the J end lost 0 bases, and 11 bases lay between the germline ends. Germline assignment: CDR1 SGHTA and CDR2 FQGNSA. The CDR3 is 15 residues long. The CDR3 sequence: CASSLSLARSYEQYF. CDR3 sequence (DNA): TGTGCCAGCAGCTTATCTCTAGCCCGCTCCTACGAGCAGTACTTC.

This clonotype was detected ten times or more. This rearrangement joins TRBV6-2 or TRBV6-3 to TRBJ2-2; 9 nucleotides line up with TRBD2. CDR1 is MNHEY and CDR2 is SVGEGT in the germline V gene. The CDR3 runs 17 residues. J lost 5 bases, V lost 7 bases, and 14 bases had no gene match. CDR3 loop: CASNRAGTSRKTGELFF. For the CDR3, the DNA is TGTGCCAGCAACAGAGCCGGGACTAGCAGGAAGACCGGGGAGCTGTTTTTT.

This clonotype has a handful of counts. V usage is TRBV6-1 and J usage is TRBJ2-3; D may be TRBD2 (5 bases). The CDR3 loop spans 15 amino acids. Looked up from germline, CDR1 is MNHNS and CDR2 is SASEGT. V lost 7 bases and J lost 2, with 16 bases in between. CDR3 nucleotides: TGTGCCAGCACCCTGACATTCCGGGACACAGATACGCAGTATTTT. Translated: CASTLTFRDTDTQYF.

This clonotype was found many times. The chain recombines TRBV2 with TRBJ2-2, with 14 bases identical to TRBD2. With V trimmed by 0 bases and J by 7 bases, 7 bases remained unmatched. There are 18 residues in the CDR3. Germline assignment: CDR1 SNHLY and CDR2 FYNNEI. Here the CDR3 reads CASSEARLAGGPVGELFF. In DNA form, the CDR3 reads TGTGCCAGCAGTGAAGCCAGACTAGCGGGAGGGCCAGTCGGGGAGCTGTTTTTT.

This clonotype came up many times. J is TRBJ2-1 and V is TRBV20-1; 7 bases match TRBD2. Germline loops: CDR1 DFQATT, CDR2 SNEGSKA (reference sequence). Germline trimming cut 6 bases from V and 3 bases from J; bases unmatched to any gene: 14. CDR3 length: 16 residues. CDR3 in DNA: TGCAGTGCCGATGGGAGGGCCGGGAGTCGCTACAATGAGCAGTTCTTC. This gives the protein CSADGRAGSRYNEQFF.

This clonotype appeared a few times. The gene calls are TRBV20-1 and TRBJ2-7; 7 bases are shared with TRBD1. CDR3 size: 13 residues. Germline CDR1 is DFQATT and CDR2 is SNEGSKA (reference sequence). With V trimmed by 6 bases and J by 2 bases, 7 bases remained unmatched. The CDR3 spells CSATTGNPYEQYF. The CDR3, as DNA: TGCAGTGCAACGACAGGGAACCCCTACGAGCAGTACTTC.

This clonotype came up a few times. The V gene is TRBV9, the J gene TRBJ2-3; no clear D gene. The V end lost 4 bases, the J end lost 1 base, and 10 bases lay between the germline ends. Germline CDR1 reads SGDLS; CDR2 reads YYNGEE. The CDR3 runs 14 residues. The DNA of the CDR3 is TGTGCCAGCAGCCGGAGCGCCCGCACAGATACGCAGTATTTT. Translation gives CASSRSARTDTQYF.

This clonotype was detected only a few times. The chain has TRBV28 and TRBJ2-2; 9 bases are shared with TRBD1. This CDR3 is built from 15 residues. The V gene's germline CDR1 is MDHEN and CDR2 SYDVKM. V lost 6 bases to trimming and J lost 5 bases; unmatched junction nucleotides: 7. The CDR3 DNA follows: TGTGCCAGCAGCACTGACAGGGGGGATACCGGGGAGCTGTTTTTT. As protein: CASSTDRGDTGELFF.

This clonotype was counted ten times or more. The DNA for the CDR3 is TGCAGTGCTAGAGAACTAGCGGGAGAGATAGCGTGGGAGCAGTACTTC. Its translation: CSARELAGEIAWEQYF. This chain links TRBV20-1 with TRBJ2-7; 11 nucleotides align to TRBD2. The length of the CDR3 is 16 residues. Germline V gene sequence: CDR1 DFQATT, CDR2 SNEGSKA (reference sequence). Unmatched junction bases numbered 11, after V lost 0 bases and J lost 7 bases.

For this clonotype: A much larger clone lies a single base off, so this may be a read error. The rearrangement joins TRBV5-4 to TRBJ1-2; D is undetermined. This CDR3 has 14 amino acids. CDR1 and CDR2 (germline): SGHNT, YYREEE (reference sequence). The CDR3 region is CASSFADGYYGCTF. The DNA of the CDR3 is TGTGCCAGCAGCTTTGCGGACGGCTACTATGGCTGCACCTTC.

Comment on this clonotype: A much more abundant neighbour one base away suggests this may be a read error. The rearrangement links TRBV7-9 to TRBJ2-5, with 8 bases identical to TRBD2. Germline CDR1 reads SEHNR; CDR2 reads FQNEAQ (reference sequence). The CDR3 length is 13 residues. Here the CDR3 reads CVSLVAGFGSQYF. Written as DNA, the CDR3 is TGTGTCAGCCTGGTAGCGGGATTCGGGTCCCAGTACTTC.

This clonotype has ten or more counts. This sequence joins TRBV24-1 and TRBJ2-5; TRBD2 might be the D (5 bases). CDR1 and CDR2 from the germline V gene are KGHDR and SFDVKD. There are 15 residues in the CDR3. The V end lost 4 bases, the J end lost 5 bases, and 16 bases lay between the germline ends. The DNA of the CDR3 is TGTGCCACCAGTGACTATGGACTCTACGGGGAGACCCAGTACTTC. It translates to CATSDYGLYGETQYF.

J is TRBJ2-7 and V is TRBV5-1, with D tentatively TRBD2 (5 bases). V dropped 1 base and J dropped 2 bases, with 10 bases sitting between them. CDR3 length equals 14 residues. Germline V gives CDR1 SGHRS, CDR2 YFSETQ. The CDR3 sequence: CASSLRTVTYEQYF. CDR3 coding DNA: TGCGCCAGCAGCTTGAGGACTGTAACCTACGAGCAGTACTTC.

This sequence joins TRBV6-1 and TRBJ2-3; tentative D call: TRBD1 (6 bases). V dropped 6 bases and J dropped 1 base, with 17 bases sitting between them. This CDR3 contains 16 residues. Per germline, CDR1 MNHNS and CDR2 SASEGT. The CDR3 sequence: CASSLKQGWGTDTQYF. For the CDR3, the DNA is TGTGCCAGCAGCCTCAAACAGGGTTGGGGCACAGATACGCAGTATTTT.

This clonotype was recorded at least ten times. This chain links TRBV28 with TRBJ2-2; 11 bases are a match to TRBD2. CDR3 length equals 15 residues. Germline V CDR1 and CDR2: MDHEN, SYDVKM. V dropped 4 bases and J dropped 7; count of bases not matched to a gene: 5. The CDR3 sequence: CASSWTGTSGGELFF. Here the CDR3 DNA reads TGTGCCAGCAGTTGGACCGGGACTAGCGGCGGGGAGCTGTTTTTT.

Ten or more counts support this clonotype. This chain connects TRBV4-1 to TRBJ2-7, with D possibly TRBD1 on 5 matching bases. This CDR3 has 15 amino acids. The germline CDR1 and CDR2 sequences are MGHRA and YSYEKL. V lost 1 base to trimming and J lost 7 bases, with 17 bases between them. The CDR3 region has the DNA TGCGCCAGCAGCCAAGTGATAGGGGCGGTGGAGGAGCAGTACTTC. Translated, it gives CASSQVIGAVEEQYF.

This clonotype was picked up many times. The chain joins TRBV10-3 to TRBJ2-3; D call uncertain. The V gene's germline CDR1 is ENHRY and CDR2 SYGVKD. V dropped 3 bases and J dropped 3 bases, with 10 bases sitting between them. The length of the CDR3 is 14 residues. CDR3 sequence (DNA): TGTGCCATCAGTGAAGGATTAGTTACAGATACGCAGTATTTT. Amino acids: CAISEGLVTDTQYF.

This clonotype was seen at least ten times. The chain has TRBV15 and TRBJ1-4; 7 bases line up with TRBD1. V trimming: 1 base; J trimming: 4 bases; junction bases outside the gene matches: 6. From germline, CDR1 is LNHNV and CDR2 YYDKDF (reference sequence). The CDR3 length is 16 residues. CDR3 bases: TGTGCCACCAGCAGAGGAGTACAGGGGCGTAATGAAAAACTGTTTTTT. The encoded protein is CATSRGVQGRNEKLFF.

The chain couples TRBV20-1 to TRBJ2-2, with D possibly being TRBD1 or TRBD2 (6 bases each). CDR3 size: 17 residues. The V and J ends lost 3 bases and 6 bases respectively, with 23 bases between them. CDR1 DFQATT and CDR2 SNEGSKA come from the germline V gene (reference sequence). DNA of the CDR3: TGCAGTGCTAGTAGGATGGATGGAGGGGGGCCGGCCGGGGAGCTGTTTTTT. It translates to CSASRMDGGGPAGELFF.

In its sample, this clonotype was seen many times. V and J are TRBV4-1 and TRBJ2-3; D perhaps matches TRBD2 (5 bases). Germline loops: CDR1 MGHRA, CDR2 YSYEKL. The CDR3 extends over 15 amino acids. Deletions cut 4 bases from V and 3 bases from J, with 14 bases between. The DNA for the CDR3 is TGCGCCAGCAGCCTCTCAAAGTGGAGGACAGATACGCAGTATTTT. As protein: CASSLSKWRTDTQYF.

Of note for this clonotype: A read error may be the cause here, since a much bigger clone is one base away. Here the CDR3 omits its conserved ending phenylalanine or tryptophan, so a read error is the likely source. V usage is TRBV7-9 and J usage is TRBJ2-7; 14 nucleotides agree with TRBD2. The germline gives CDR1 SEHNR, CDR2 FQNEAQ (reference sequence). The length of the CDR3 is 17 residues. The junction had 6 bases not matched to a gene; V was cut back by 5 bases and J by 0 bases. The CDR3 DNA sequence: TGTGCCAGCAGCGGGACTAGCGGGAGAGCACGCTCCTACGAGCAGTACTTG. Amino acids: CASSGTSGRARSYEQYL.

The J gene is TRBJ1-4, the V gene TRBV5-1; D unresolved. Germline CDR1 reads SGHRS; CDR2 reads YFSETQ. The V and J ends lost 8 bases and 0 bases respectively, with 11 bases between them. This CDR3 is 14 amino acids long. CDR3 sequence (DNA): TGCGCCAGTGCCCCTGGTGCAACTAATGAAAAACTGTTTTTT. Its protein is CASAPGATNEKLFF.

This chain joins TRBV6-1 and TRBJ2-4, with a tentative D call TRBD1 (6 bases). The CDR3 loop spans 16 amino acids. V gave up 0 bases and J gave up 6 bases, with 15 bases separating them. Germline CDR1 is MNHNS and CDR2 is SASEGT. CDR3 loop: CASSEAGQSFLNIQYF. The DNA for the CDR3 is TGTGCCAGCAGTGAAGCCGGACAGTCGTTTTTAAACATTCAGTACTTC.